Shown below are 13 T cell receptor beta chains from a single sample sequenced in a study of T cell responses to AZD1222 COVID-19 vaccine. Profiling relied on immunoSEQ multiplex PCR, and the TCRdb table lists in-frame clones only, not all of them. Here the sample spans 80,000 or so clones, about 82% being singletons. The sequencing here drew on peripheral blood, taken on day 0 of AZD1222 vaccination. Every receptor here comes from an adult in good health.

V is TRBV6-4 and J is TRBJ2-1; 7 nucleotides align to TRBD2. The germline V gene encodes CDR1 MRHNA and CDR2 SNTAGT. CDR3 size: 15 residues. Trimming took 0 bases from V and 2 from J; bases not matched to a gene: 1. This chain's CDR3 is CASSDSAGAYNEQFF. For the CDR3, the DNA is TGTGCCAGCAGTGACTCGGCGGGAGCCTACAATGAGCAGTTCTTC.

This clone was counted between two and nine times. CDR3 coding DNA: TGCGCCAGCAGCCAAGATATACCCGGGAGGGCGTCCTACGAGCAGTACTTC. Protein product: CASSQDIPGRASYEQYF. The V gene is TRBV4-3, the J gene TRBJ2-7, with 8 bases aligning to TRBD2. This CDR3 comprises 17 residues. Germline-derived CDR1 and CDR2 are LGHNA and YSLEER. Trimming took 0 bases from V and 1 from J; bases not matched to a gene: 8.

The rearrangement links TRBV6-5 to TRBJ2-7; no definite D call. Per germline, CDR1 MNHEY and CDR2 SVGAGI. V was shortened by 5 bases and J by 3 bases, with 14 bases between the two germline ends. CDR3 length equals 14 residues. The CDR3 region is CASSTGGVVYEQYF. Written as DNA, the CDR3 is TGTGCCAGCAGTACGGGTGGAGTAGTCTACGAGCAGTACTTC.

The chain employs TRBV7-8 and TRBJ2-5; 7 nucleotides agree with TRBD2. Trimming at V came to 5 bases and at J to 2 bases, leaving 5 bases not matched to a gene. The CDR3 length is 14 residues. Germline V gives CDR1 SGHVS, CDR2 FQNEAQ. The CDR3 coding sequence is TGTGCCAGCAGCCCACGGACTAGACAAGAGACCCAGTACTTC. It codes for CASSPRTRQETQYF.

This chain joins TRBV19 and TRBJ2-5; 9 bases fit TRBD1. Per the germline V gene, CDR1 is LNHDA and CDR2 is SQIVND (reference sequence). The CDR3 contains 14 residues. Trimming removed 5 bases from V and 2 bases from J; junction bases left unmatched: 3. CDR3 amino acids: CASSRTGVQETQYF. The CDR3, as DNA: TGTGCCAGTAGTCGGACAGGGGTTCAAGAGACCCAGTACTTC.

This chain's CDR3 is CASSVSGRDYEQYF. CDR3 DNA: TGTGCCAGCAGCGTTAGCGGGAGGGACTACGAGCAGTACTTC. This chain connects TRBV9 to TRBJ2-7; 11 positions agree with TRBD2. The V gene end was trimmed by 2 bases and the J gene end by 3 bases; junction bases not matched to a gene: 1. Germline V lookup: CDR1 SGDLS, CDR2 YYNGEE. CDR3 length: 14 residues.

The gene calls are TRBV2 and TRBJ1-2, with D tentatively TRBD1 (5 bases). V shed 7 bases and J shed 2 bases, with 11 bases lying between them. Germline assignment: CDR1 SNHLY and CDR2 FYNNEI. This CDR3 is 13 amino acids long. The DNA for the CDR3 is TGTGCCAGCAAGGGGTGGGAGAACTATGGCTACACCTTC. Protein sequence: CASKGWENYGYTF.

This chain uses TRBV4-1 with TRBJ2-3; TRBD2 matches 8 bases. In germline, CDR1 is MGHRA, CDR2 YSYEKL. J lost 5 bases, V lost 4 bases, and 8 bases had no gene match. The CDR3 has 15 amino acids. The CDR3 region is CASSLTTSAGDTQYF. The CDR3 DNA is TGCGCCAGCAGCCTCACGACTAGCGCAGGAGATACGCAGTATTTT.

The V and J genes are TRBV10-3 and TRBJ1-2, with 9 bases lining up with TRBD1. The CDR3 totals 16 residues. Germline values: CDR1 ENHRY, CDR2 SYGVKD. The V gene end was trimmed by 6 bases and the J gene end by 1 base; junction bases not matched to a gene: 9. The DNA for the CDR3 is TGTGCCATCAGCTACAGGGGGCCCAACTTTAACTATGGCTACACCTTC. This translates into CAISYRGPNFNYGYTF.

J is TRBJ1-2 and V is TRBV25-1; TRBD1 agrees at 7 bases. This CDR3 has 14 amino acids. In germline, CDR1 is MGHDK, CDR2 SYGVNS. Trimming took 6 bases from V and 4 from J; bases not matched to a gene: 8. The CDR3, as DNA: TGTGCCAGCAGCTCGGCAGGGGGTGTCTATGGCTACACCTTC. Protein product: CASSSAGGVYGYTF.

The chain recombines TRBV27 with TRBJ1-3, with D unclear. V lost 3 bases and J lost 4, with 7 bases in between. Germline V gives CDR1 MNHEY, CDR2 SMNVEV (reference sequence). This CDR3 has 13 amino acids. The CDR3 loop reads CASSFSEGNTIYF. DNA of the CDR3: TGTGCCAGCAGTTTCTCCGAAGGAAACACCATATATTTT.

This rearrangement joins TRBV7-2 to TRBJ2-7; a weak D match, TRBD2 (6 bases). This CDR3 is 12 amino acids long. Germline V gene sequence: CDR1 SGHTA, CDR2 FQGNSA. Trimming removed 8 bases at V and 4 bases at J, with 12 bases between. DNA of the CDR3: TGTGCCAGCGCTCGGGGGAGGTACGAGCAGTACTTC. Residues: CASARGRYEQYF.

The chain combines TRBV7-9 with TRBJ1-6; 12 bases agree with TRBD1. The CDR3 length is 15 residues. CDR1 and CDR2 (germline): SEHNR, FQNEAQ (reference sequence). The trim removed 6 bases at V and 6 bases at J, leaving 3 bases unmatched. The CDR3 DNA sequence: TGTGCCAGCAGGGGACAGGGGGCCAGTAATTCACCCCTCCACTTT. Amino acid sequence: CASRGQGASNSPLHF.